Listed here are 2 T cell receptor beta chains from one sample, sequenced in a study of cytomegalovirus exposure and HLA in healthy donors. Amplification used 60 Vbeta primers and 13 Jbeta primers. Using immunoSEQ multiplex PCR, the repertoire was profiled, and TCRdb retains in-frame clones only, with some absent. The table lists under 150,000 clones, 78% of them singletons. The material sequenced was PBMCs. These receptors were taken from a woman between 40 and 50 years old in good health and CMV-seronegative.

The gene calls are TRBV30 and TRBJ1-1; no reliable D call. This CDR3 comprises 12 residues. The V end lost 4 bases, the J end lost 6 bases, and 12 bases lay between the germline ends. CDR1 is GTSNPN and CDR2 is SVGIG in the germline V gene (reference sequence). The CDR3 loop is CAWNPSGAEAFF. The DNA for the CDR3 is TGTGCCTGGAATCCATCAGGCGCTGAAGCTTTCTTT.

This clone was recorded once. V gene TRBV5-6 combines with J gene TRBJ2-1, with 11 bases aligning to TRBD2. V lost 4 bases and J lost 4; bases outside the gene matches: 4. The germline gives CDR1 SGHDT, CDR2 YYEEEE. CDR3 length equals 15 residues. The CDR3 DNA reads as TGTGCCAGCAGCGACGGGACTAGCGGATACAATGAGCAGTTCTTC. Protein product: CASSDGTSGYNEQFF. The full variable domain, in which reference TRBV5-6 and TRBJ2-1 provide the parts outside the CDR3, is DAGVTQSPTHLIKTRGQQVTLRCSPKSGHDTVSWYQQALGQGPQFIFQYYEEEERQRGNFPDRFSGHQFPNYSSELNVNALLLGDSALYLCASSDGTSGYNEQFFGPGTRLTVL.